The T cell receptor beta chain described here comes from a study of T cells in Graves' hyperthyroidism and ophthalmopathy. About the study: Peripheral blood sampling occurred at initial diagnosis, before any treatment.

Study conclusions and caveats: Ophthalmopathy was identified by the model a median 6.5 months ahead of onset.

Amplification targeted TCR beta CDR3 regions from RNA transcripts. The HTBI primer set was used in a first-round RT-PCR of the TCR CDR3. One entry per CDR3 protein, called by TCRdb with MiXCR from the multiplex PCR reads. The table lists about 480,000 distinct CDR3 sequences, 13% to 15% of them singletons. On this clonotype itself: Antigen specificity is unknown.

The origin of this receptor is a woman under 30 with Graves' hyperthyroidism. The source material was blood.

The CDR3 region has the DNA TGTGCCAGCAGTGCCCCCGGGACAGTTCACACTGAAGCTTTCTTT. Residues: CASSAPGTVHTEAFF. The chain employs TRBV25-1 and TRBJ1-1; 7 bases fit TRBD1. With V trimmed by 4 bases and J by 3 bases, 8 bases remained unmatched. Germline V gives CDR1 MGHDK, CDR2 SYGVNS. The CDR3 spans 15 residues.